The table lists the clone carrying this TCR beta chain with many counts. As yet, its antigen is unknown. The sample originates from a study of T cell repertoires in cytomegalovirus infection. Overall study: Matching HLA type, along with CMV infection, was indicated by public TCR beta signatures.

The germline CDR1 and CDR2 sequences are MNHNS and SASEGT. V was shortened by 6 bases and J by 3 bases, with 23 bases between the two germline ends. The CDR3 runs 17 residues. Study results and limitations: CMV-specific TCR beta clonotypes restricted by HLA-C dominated the ex vivo response.

TCRdb reanalysed the reads using MiXCR and keeps one entry per CDR3 protein. The sample includes roughly 230,000 distinct CDR3 sequences, over 20% of them seen just once. The source is a human donor in good health (CMV status not recorded). Some clones in this sample may be carry-over from other donors' samples. Sequencing input: CD8+ T cells from PBMCs. V gene TRBV6-1 combines with J gene TRBJ1-2; maybe TRBD1 (5 bases). In nucleotides, the CDR3 is TGTGCCAGCAGGGGATGGGGGACTCAATACGGGGACTATGGCTACACCTTC. This encodes CASRGWGTQYGDYGYTF.